This T cell receptor beta chain came from a study of T cell responses to AZD1222 COVID-19 vaccine. Second-dose intervals of approximately 4 or approximately 12 weeks were pooled. Assay: immunoSEQ multiplex PCR; the TCRdb copy retains only in-frame clones and omits some. The repertoire holds 90,000 to 130,000 clones, with roughly 89% as singletons. V was cut by 4 bases and J by 5 bases, with 14 bases left in between. Germline V gene sequence: CDR1 SEHNR, CDR2 FQNEAQ (reference sequence). CDR3 length equals 15 residues. This chain connects TRBV7-9 to TRBJ2-2; D is possibly TRBD2 (6 bases). The TCR comes from an adult who received the AZD1222 COVID-19 vaccine. This material consisted of peripheral blood, taken 28 days after the second AZD1222 dose. CDR3 loop: CASSWGDGKTGELFF. In DNA form, the CDR3 reads TGTGCCAGCAGCTGGGGGGACGGCAAGACCGGGGAGCTGTTTTTT.